One TCR beta chain is described in this entry. Its target antigen remains unknown. No qualities accompany the bases; no much larger clone lies one base away. Reading the label with the study, this specimen's time point is: resected brain tissue, or blood drawn just prior to surgery. The surgery cases with the highest brain T cell transcript signatures were chosen for TCR beta chain sequencing of brain tissue, and also of blood when blood was available. Prior to surgery, the patients had been treated with at least one anti-epileptic drug. The TCR-sequenced patients were children whose drug-resistant epilepsy was caused by tuberous sclerosis complex, focal cortical dysplasia, Rasmussen encephalitis or hemimegalencephaly. Blood samples were collected immediately before the epilepsy surgery. The Monarch genomic DNA purification kit was used to extract bulk genomic DNA from unsorted brain tissue and from whole blood.

The immunoSEQ assay was applied to genomic DNA to generate the TCR beta chain sequences. Per the authors' processing: CDR3 sequences that did not begin with the conserved framework cysteine at position 104 were removed by hand. Clonality was calculated as one minus the normalized Shannon's Diversity Index, with values ranging from 0 (maximal diversity) to 1 (oligoclonal). Chi-squared comparison-of-proportions tests were used to check whether the frequency of the same CDR3 differed between samples, for example brain versus blood. Public clonotypes were found by searching immuneACCESS, and the VDJdb browser was used to assess similarity to known antiviral clonotypes. In TCRdb, the immuneACCESS table is reduced to in-frame sequences with V and J assigned. These tables do not hold every clone; where another copy was compared, an unresolved V gene accounts for under half, and the others remain unexplained. Clone size and the V and J calls come from that table; the DNA yielded D and trimming. This sample lists around 100,000 clones; approximately 94% were detected once. The ten largest clones capture 3.8% of the sample.

The data belong to a study of brain T cells in children with intractable seizures (dated by TCRdb to about 2021). Describing the broader study: A NanoString immunology panel was first used to screen resected brain tissue from about 53 pediatric epilepsy surgery cases for immune gene transcripts. Among the roughly 12 selected surgery cases, eight also had pre-surgery blood sequenced, leaving four with brain tissue only.

There are 14 amino acids in the CDR3, from cysteine to phenylalanine inclusive. The entry retains the CDR3 DNA only, 42 bases that are in frame from base 1. CDR1 is given as MGHRA and CDR2 as YSYEKL, both from the germline V gene. V was cut back by 4 bases and J by 1 base, leaving a gap of 8 bases between them. Study-wide conclusions, independent of this receptor: Because sequencing depth was different between pre-surgery and post-surgery blood, clones absent from the pre-surgery sample may reflect undersampling. Viral specificity was inferred solely from CDR3 sequence similarity, and the HCMV serostatus of the patients was not known.

The chain is assembled from TRBV4-1 and TRBJ2-1; no confident D gene assignment can be made. This sequence originates from a boy under three years old with hemimegalencephaly and intractable seizures. Sequencing was performed on peripheral blood, taken at surgery. The DNA sequence is TGCGCCAGCAGCCTCAGCAGTTCCTACAATGAGCAGTTCTTC. It is translated as CASSLSSSYNEQFF.